The clone carrying this T cell receptor (beta chain) appeared many times. Its antigen is not identified. The data belong to a study of T cells after yellow fever vaccination. V shed 2 bases and J shed 3 bases, with 10 bases lying between them. CDR3 length: 14 amino acids. Looked up from germline, CDR1 is MNHEY and CDR2 is SVGEGT. General study points: A limited proportion of clonotypes was detected within both the CD4 and CD8 compartments. Peaking on day 5 versus 15, the secondary response was faster but weaker.

A single record per CDR3 protein comes from TCRdb applying MiXCR to the 5' RACE reads. The repertoire consists of roughly 79,000 distinct CDR3 sequences, with roughly 7% occurring once and the leading ten covering approximately 30%. The specimen comprised CD8+ T cells sorted from PBMCs, sampled 9 to 11 days after the first yellow fever vaccination. The chain has TRBV6-2 or TRBV6-3 and TRBJ1-2; TRBD1 might be the D (6 bases). The sequence came from a man aged 18 to 35 who received the YFV17D yellow fever vaccine. CDR3 in amino acids: CASSYGGGDYGYTF. Here the CDR3 DNA reads TGTGCCAGCAGTTACGGAGGGGGGGACTATGGCTACACCTTC.